This T cell receptor (beta chain) was identified during a study of T cell responses to AZD1222 COVID-19 vaccine. Findings and caveats of the study: The donor cohort was predominantly white British with a female majority, and clonal diversity may have been underestimated.

Turning to this clone: Its target is not known.

Assay: immunoSEQ multiplex PCR; the TCRdb copy retains only in-frame clones and omits some. This table has about 150,000 clones, roughly nine tenths appearing once. V was trimmed by 1 base and J by 3 bases, leaving 8 bases between them. There are 14 residues in the CDR3. Per the germline V gene, CDR1 is MNHNS and CDR2 is SASEGT. The chain links TRBV6-1 to TRBJ2-3; D unresolved. Sequences were derived from peripheral blood, sampled 28 days after the second AZD1222 dose. The source of this sequence is an adult who received the AZD1222 COVID-19 vaccine. The CDR3 is CASSEVVGTDTQYF. In DNA, the CDR3 is TGTGCCAGCAGTGAAGTCGTCGGGACAGATACGCAGTATTTT.